This TCR beta chain originates from a study of T cell repertoires in ileal Crohn's disease. Each sample's TCRB immunosequencing used around 510 nanograms of biopsy DNA. Sequenced by immunoSEQ multiplex PCR; TCRdb stores in-frame clones only, minus some. The sample holds roughly 9,200 clones, 70% to 80% seen once. The CDR3 has 12 amino acids. V lost 5 bases to trimming and J lost 7 bases, with 8 bases between them. CDR1 is SGHVS and CDR2 is FQNEAQ in the germline V gene. Noted time point: neoterminal ileum biopsy at postoperative endoscopy, about 6 months after surgery. The rearrangement links TRBV7-8 to TRBJ2-2; D remains unclear. The sequenced sample consisted of ileal tissue. The sequence derives from an adult with Crohn's disease. As DNA, the CDR3 is TGTGCCAGCAGCAGCATACGCGGGGAGCTGTTTTTT. Its protein product is CASSSIRGELFF.